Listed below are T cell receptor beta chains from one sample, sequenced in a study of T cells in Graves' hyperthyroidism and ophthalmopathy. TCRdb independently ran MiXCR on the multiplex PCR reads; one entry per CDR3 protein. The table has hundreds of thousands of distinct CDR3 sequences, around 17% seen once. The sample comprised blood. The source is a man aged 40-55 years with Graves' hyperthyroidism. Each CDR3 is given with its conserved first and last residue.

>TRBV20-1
CSASKGIRGTEAFF
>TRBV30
CAWTRDRLTDTQYF
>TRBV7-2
CASSLAAGDNYGYTF
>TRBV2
CAIKKQEDEQFF
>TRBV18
CASSPDMNTEAFF
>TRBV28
CASRGYWTGGAEQYF
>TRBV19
CASSIGATGSYEQYF
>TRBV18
CASSPPGTLGETQYF
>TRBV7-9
CASSQKTPGFEAFF
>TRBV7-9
CASSRSNRGNYGYTF
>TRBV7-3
CASSRHRAYEQYF
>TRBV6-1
CASIFNIGWGYGYTF
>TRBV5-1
CASSPEGAGANVLTF
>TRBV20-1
CSARGLAGIRTDTQYF
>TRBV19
CASRGQFNTEAFF
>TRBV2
CASKPPQGNTGELFF
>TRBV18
CASSPPEVTDTQYF